Below are 29 T cell receptor beta chains sequenced from a single sample in a study of post-analysis software for immune sequencing data (dated by TCRdb to 2014 to 2015). What the research found in general, with its limitations: Significantly higher frequencies in patients than in controls were found for roughly 5 TRBV segments, including TRBV5-6, TRBV5-1 and TRBV20-1.

The library was produced with PCR. Sequenced on an Illumina HiSeq 2500. To reduce PCR and sequencing biases, unique molecular identifiers were built into the TCR beta cDNA libraries. Clones were called with MiXCR by TCRdb after fastp trimmed the public reads at Q25, and only in-frame beta chains were retained. CDR3 protein sequences are deduplicated, and each keeps its most common genes and DNA. The sample yields hundreds of thousands of distinct CDR3 sequences; 30% to 45% were counted once. The top ten constitute about an eighth of the sample. Their antigens are not known. What was sequenced was blood. These receptors were obtained from a girl aged 5 to 17 with multiple sclerosis.

V and J are TRBV5-1 and TRBJ1-1; D is ambiguous. The ends were cut back, 2 bases at V and 1 base at J, with 9 bases in the middle. This CDR3 comprises 14 residues. Germline CDR1 SGHRS, CDR2 YFSETQ. The DNA for the CDR3 is TGCGCCAGCAGCTTCTACAGCGAGAACACTGAAGCTTTCTTT. Encoded protein: CASSFYSENTEAFF.

This clonotype was observed a handful of times. V gene TRBV20-1 combines with J gene TRBJ2-3; D is perhaps TRBD2 (7 bases). The CDR3 covers 14 residues. V lost 6 bases to trimming and J lost 5 bases, with 18 bases between them. Germline V lookup: CDR1 DFQATT, CDR2 SNEGSKA (reference sequence). Written as DNA, the CDR3 is TGCAGTGCGCTTACTGGGGGGGCACGAGATACGCAGTATTTT. Its protein product is CSALTGGARDTQYF.

The chain carries TRBV4-1 and TRBJ2-5; D gene uncertain. This CDR3 is built from 13 residues. The V and J ends lost 4 bases and 5 bases respectively, with 11 bases between them. Germline V CDR1 and CDR2: MGHRA, YSYEKL. CDR3 coding DNA: TGCGCCAGCAGCCCGTTCTACGGGGAGACCCAGTACTTC. Translating it yields CASSPFYGETQYF.

The V gene is TRBV3-1, the J gene TRBJ2-1; 8 bases line up with TRBD1. CDR1 and CDR2 from the germline V gene are LGHDT and YNNKEL (reference sequence). This CDR3 comprises 16 residues. Trimming at V came to 4 bases and at J to 8 bases, leaving 13 bases not matched to a gene. CDR3 DNA sequence: TGTGCCAGCAGCCCCCCGGACAGGGCTGGGTTGGATGAGCAGTTCTTC. Protein product: CASSPPDRAGLDEQFF.

The rearrangement uses TRBV7-2 and TRBJ2-4; unclear D gene. Deletions cut 5 bases from V and 0 bases from J, with 11 bases between. The CDR3 totals 15 residues. CDR1 and CDR2 from the germline V gene are SGHTA and FQGNSA. The CDR3 DNA is TGTGCCAGCAGCCCGCCCAGCCAAGCCAAAAACATTCAGTACTTC. Amino acid sequence: CASSPPSQAKNIQYF.

The chain employs TRBV20-1 and TRBJ1-2, with a tentative D call TRBD1 (6 bases). Germline CDR1 is DFQATT and CDR2 is SNEGSKA (reference sequence). The CDR3 sequence is 16 residues long. Trimming took 0 bases from V and 6 from J, leaving 20 bases between them. CDR3 nucleotide sequence: TGCAGTGCTAGAGATCCTGGACGGGGGGCTTTCCATGGCTACACCTTC. It codes for CSARDPGRGAFHGYTF.

This clonotype was detected only a few times. The gene calls are TRBV6-2 or TRBV6-3 and TRBJ2-7, with 7 bases fitting TRBD1. With the DNA end fitting TRBJ2-5 better, the J assignment may be wrong. In germline, CDR1 is MNHEY, CDR2 SVGEGT. The CDR3 is made up of 14 amino acids. This chain's CDR3 is CASSRLDRVETQYF. Here the CDR3 DNA reads TGTGCCAGCAGCCGTCTCGACAGGGTTGAGACCCAGTACTTC.

The chain has TRBV20-1 and TRBJ2-7, with 10 bases lining up with TRBD1. Unmatched junction bases numbered 9, after V lost 0 bases and J lost 4 bases. The germline gives CDR1 DFQATT, CDR2 SNEGSKA (reference sequence). This CDR3 comprises 16 residues. DNA of the CDR3: TGCAGTGCTAGAGATAAGAGGACAGGGGGGAAGTACGAGCAGTACTTC. Translation: CSARDKRTGGKYEQYF.

A few counts support this clonotype. This chain joins TRBV28 and TRBJ2-5; the D is unclear. Germline values: CDR1 MDHEN, CDR2 SYDVKM. The CDR3 runs to 16 residues. The V end was cut by 6 bases, the J end by 2 bases, with 19 bases between. The CDR3 protein is CASSPVARAGQETQYF. In nucleotides, the CDR3 is TGTGCCAGCAGCCCCGTGGCCCGGGCCGGGCAAGAGACCCAGTACTTC.

There are a few counts of this clonotype. This chain uses TRBV13 with TRBJ2-1; the match to TRBD2 covers 8 bases. The CDR3 totals 14 residues. Per the germline V gene, CDR1 is PRHDT and CDR2 is FYEKMQ (reference sequence). V was pared by 5 bases and J by 8 bases, with 8 bases of the junction left unmatched. The CDR3 nucleotides read TGTGCCAGCAGCCCGGGACTAGGGCGGGATGAGCAGTTCTTC. Amino acids: CASSPGLGRDEQFF. The full variable domain, its missing parts supplied by reference TRBV13 and TRBJ2-1, is AAGVIQSPRHLIKEKRETATLKCYPIPRHDTVYWYQQGPGQDPQFLISFYEKMQSDKGSIPDRFSAQQFSDYHSELNMSSLELGDSALYFCASSPGLGRDEQFFGPGTRLTVL.

The chain uses TRBV6-5 and TRBJ1-2; the D gene is possibly TRBD1 (6 bases). The V and J ends lost 0 bases and 7 bases respectively, with 15 bases between them. CDR1 is MNHEY and CDR2 is SVGAGI in the germline V gene. The CDR3 sequence is 15 residues long. CDR3 residues: CASSYSSNEGGGYTF. The CDR3 DNA reads as TGTGCCAGCAGTTACTCGAGTAATGAGGGGGGTGGCTACACCTTC.

In its sample, this clonotype was seen many times. The chain links TRBV28 to TRBJ2-4, with 7 nucleotides matching TRBD1. Germline loops: CDR1 MDHEN, CDR2 SYDVKM. V shed 3 bases and J 6 bases; nucleotides not matched to a gene: 5. The CDR3 is made up of 14 amino acids. The CDR3 bases are TGTGCCAGCAGTTTGGCGACAGGGTTAAACATTCAGTACTTC. Amino acids: CASSLATGLNIQYF.

Only a few counts were recorded for this clonotype. This chain joins TRBV12-3 or TRBV12-4 and TRBJ2-3; possible D gene TRBD2, 6 bases. V lost 4 bases and J 5 bases, leaving 7 bases between the germline ends. This CDR3 region has 12 residues. Here the CDR3 reads CASSWGEDTQYF. Here the CDR3 DNA reads TGTGCCAGCAGTTGGGGGGAAGATACGCAGTATTTT.

V usage is TRBV5-1 and J usage is TRBJ1-4; possibly TRBD1 for D (6 bases). The CDR3 has 15 amino acids. Trimming stripped 3 bases from V and 0 bases from J, with 9 bases between. Germline-derived CDR1 and CDR2 are SGHRS and YFSETQ. CDR3 coding DNA: TGCGCCAGCAGCTGGGACAAAACAACTAATGAAAAACTGTTTTTT. Translated, it gives CASSWDKTTNEKLFF.

The V gene is TRBV29-1, the J gene TRBJ1-3; unclear D gene. The CDR3 spans 12 residues. V was clipped by 4 bases and J by 5 bases, with 9 bases between them. The germline V gene has CDR1 SQVTM and CDR2 ANQGSEA. In nucleotides, the CDR3 is TGCAGCGTTGGGCAGGATCGAAACACCATATATTTT. Protein product: CSVGQDRNTIYF.

There are a few counts of this clonotype. The chain uses TRBV5-1 and TRBJ2-6, with D perhaps matching TRBD1 or TRBD2 (6 bases each). Trimming cost V 0 bases and J 0 bases, with 19 bases left between them. The CDR3 length is 20 residues. The germline CDR1 and CDR2 sequences are SGHRS and YFSETQ. The CDR3 sequence: CASSLERSGALLSGANVLTF. CDR3 sequence (DNA): TGCGCCAGCAGCTTGGAAAGGTCGGGGGCCTTACTCTCTGGGGCCAACGTCCTGACTTTC. Using reference TRBV5-1 and TRBJ2-6 for the parts outside the CDR3, the full variable domain is KAGVTQTPRYLIKTRGQQVTLSCSPISGHRSVSWYQQTPGQGLQFLFEYFSETQRNKGNFPGRFSGRQFSNSRSEMNVSTLELGDSALYLCASSLERSGALLSGANVLTFGAGSRLTVL.

The chain recombines TRBV7-9 with TRBJ2-4, with D perhaps TRBD1 (5 bases). Germline CDR1 is SEHNR and CDR2 is FQNEAQ (reference sequence). Between the trimmed V and J ends, which lost 4 bases and 1 base, there was a span of 14 bases. The CDR3 length is 16 residues. The CDR3 sequence: CASSSTVFQAKNIQYF. CDR3 nucleotide sequence: TGTGCCAGCAGCTCGACAGTGTTCCAGGCCAAAAACATTCAGTACTTC.

This clonotype turned up a few times. V gene TRBV9 combines with J gene TRBJ2-5, with D possibly being TRBD1 or TRBD2 (5 bases each). CDR1 SGDLS and CDR2 YYNGEE come from the germline V gene. The CDR3 consists of 15 residues. V lost 4 bases to trimming and J lost 5 bases, with 18 bases between them. The CDR3 loop reads CASSPPGTASETQYF. Written as DNA, the CDR3 is TGTGCCAGCAGCCCGCCCGGGACCGCCAGCGAGACCCAGTACTTC.

This clonotype was seen ten or more times. The chain is built from TRBV18 and TRBJ2-1; unclear D gene. The V end was cut by 1 base, the J end by 6 bases, with 13 bases between. The CDR3 covers 15 residues. Germline V gives CDR1 KGHSH, CDR2 LQKENI. The CDR3 region has the DNA TGTGCCAGCTCACCACTCATATCCACTGGCAATGAGCAGTTCTTC. This encodes CASSPLISTGNEQFF.

This clonotype has a count of ten or more. The rearrangement links TRBV7-3 to TRBJ2-3; D is possibly TRBD2 (6 bases). In germline, CDR1 is SGHTA, CDR2 FQGTGA. This CDR3 has 15 residues. The V gene lost 2 bases and the J gene lost 1 base, with 10 bases spanning the gap. This chain's CDR3 is CASSLLASGTDTQYF. The CDR3 bases are TGTGCCAGCAGCTTATTGGCTAGCGGCACAGATACGCAGTATTTT.

The table lists this clonotype with a few counts. The chain employs TRBV11-1 and TRBJ2-1, with 9 nucleotides matching TRBD1. Losses at the gene ends were 6 bases for V and 8 bases for J; bases not matched to a gene: 11. Per the germline V gene, CDR1 is SGHAT and CDR2 is FQDESV (reference sequence). This CDR3 is 15 amino acids long. CDR3 protein: CASRPTMDRGDEQFF. The CDR3 DNA is TGTGCCAGCAGACCTACTATGGACAGGGGCGATGAGCAGTTCTTC.

The chain couples TRBV6-2 or TRBV6-3 to TRBJ2-7; TRBD2 matches at 10 bases. V gave up 5 bases and J gave up 2 bases; unmatched junction bases: 6. The CDR3 loop spans 15 amino acids. Per the germline V gene, CDR1 is MNHEY and CDR2 is SVGEGT. The CDR3 is CASSPTLAGAYEQYF. The CDR3 DNA is TGTGCCAGCAGTCCCACTCTAGCGGGGGCCTACGAGCAGTACTTC.

The table lists this clonotype with a few counts. The V gene is TRBV20-1, the J gene TRBJ2-5; TRBD2 might be the D (6 bases). The CDR3 has 13 amino acids. V was shortened by 2 bases and J by 9 bases, with 16 bases between the two germline ends. Germline V gives CDR1 DFQATT, CDR2 SNEGSKA (reference sequence). Here the CDR3 DNA reads TGCAGTGCTAGATCGGAGGCCTGGGGGGCCCAGTACTTC. Amino acids: CSARSEAWGAQYF.

This clonotype was counted a few times. V usage is TRBV24-1 and J usage is TRBJ2-3; 9 bases align to TRBD1. The CDR3 length is 17 residues. The germline gives CDR1 KGHDR, CDR2 SFDVKD. V shed 3 bases, J shed 0 bases, and the junction held 6 bases outside the gene matches. The CDR3 reads CATSDRTGGSSTDTQYF. The CDR3 region has the DNA TGTGCCACCAGTGATCGTACAGGGGGCTCTAGCACAGATACGCAGTATTTT.

The V and J genes are TRBV12-3 or TRBV12-4 and TRBJ2-3, with 9 positions matching TRBD2. CDR3 length: 12 residues. V lost 8 bases and J lost 8; bases outside the gene matches: 5. In nucleotides, the CDR3 is TGTGCCAGCTGCGGGGGGGCCGGTACGCAGTATTTT. Amino acid sequence: CASCGGAGTQYF.

The gene calls are TRBV4-1 and TRBJ1-1; unclear D gene. Trimming cost V 4 bases and J 5 bases, with 20 bases left between them. Germline V CDR1 and CDR2: MGHRA, YSYEKL. CDR3 length: 16 residues. The CDR3 coding sequence is TGCGCCAGCAGCCGCGTAAAGGTCCAACTAGGGACTGAAGCTTTCTTT. It is translated as CASSRVKVQLGTEAFF.

Notes on this clonotype: A much larger clone lies one base from this, so it may be a read error. This rearrangement joins TRBV3-1 to TRBJ2-5; the D is unclear. The CDR3 length is 11 residues. Per germline, CDR1 LGHDT and CDR2 YNNKEL (reference sequence). In nucleotides, the CDR3 is TGTGTCAGCAGCAACCAAGAGACCCAGTACTTC. As protein: CVSSNQETQYF.

V usage is TRBV28 and J usage is TRBJ2-5; 10 bases are a match to TRBD1. The J call is doubtful: the DNA matches TRBJ2-7 better. Germline V lookup: CDR1 MDHEN, CDR2 SYDVKM. This CDR3 has 13 amino acids. CDR3 nucleotides: TGTGCCAGTCTCCGGACAGGGGGTTTCGAGCAGTACTTC. Translation: CASLRTGGFEQYF.

The chain is built from TRBV5-1 and TRBJ2-1; TRBD2 aligns across 14 bases. Germline V lookup: CDR1 SGHRS, CDR2 YFSETQ. Trimming took 3 bases from V and 9 from J; bases not matched to a gene: 11. This CDR3 comprises 17 residues. The CDR3 sequence: CASSSLSGTSGGGEQFF. The CDR3 nucleotides are TGCGCCAGCAGCTCCCTTTCCGGGACTAGCGGGGGTGGTGAGCAGTTCTTC.